Each of the 23 T cell receptor beta chains below was sequenced from the same sample in a study of monozygotic twins with inflammatory bowel disease. With the 5' RACE reads reprocessed, TCRdb shows one record per CDR3 protein and no DNA. Recorded for this sample: 400,000 or so distinct CDR3 sequences. Sequenced material: blood. These receptors all come from a human donor with ulcerative colitis or Crohn's disease, or a healthy co-twin of an affected twin (not recorded which).

CDR3 sequence: CASSLSGALGNEQYF. The chain employs TRBV12-3 or TRBV12-4 and TRBJ2-7; lacking DNA, the TRBD2 call made by TCRdb goes unchecked. The CDR3 spans 15 residues.

The chain joins TRBV7-9 to TRBJ1-6; the TRBD1 assignment by TCRdb is unverifiable without DNA. CDR3 size: 12 residues. Germline V CDR1 and CDR2: SEHNR, FQNEAQ (reference sequence). This CDR3 is CASSEQGGPLHF.

The chain employs TRBV7-2 and TRBJ2-1. The CDR3 contains 12 residues. CDR1 is SGHTA, CDR2 FQGNSA, per germline. CDR3 loop: CASSLGPTEQFF.

The chain has TRBV29-1 and TRBJ2-5. The CDR3 covers 13 residues. Germline CDR1 reads SQVTM; CDR2 reads ANQGSEA. CDR3 sequence: CSVGPDERETQYF.

This rearrangement joins TRBV7-2 to TRBJ2-1; absent DNA, TCRdb's TRBD2 call cannot be checked. Germline V lookup: CDR1 SGHTA, CDR2 FQGNSA. This CDR3 has 15 residues. This CDR3 is CASSAQAGGPDEQFF.

J is TRBJ2-2 and V is TRBV7-2; TCRdb's D call, TRBD2, is unchecked because there is no DNA. The CDR3 length is 15 residues. Germline V CDR1 and CDR2: SGHTA, FQGNSA. CDR3 residues: CASSLGTSGTGELFF.

This chain connects TRBV7-2 to TRBJ2-5; the TCRdb D gene call, TRBD1, has no DNA to confirm it. The CDR3 runs to 15 residues. Germline CDR1 and CDR2: SGHTA and FQGNSA. This CDR3 is CASSSVGTVQETQYF.

The chain employs TRBV10-3 and TRBJ1-5; TCRdb's D call, TRBD1, is unchecked because there is no DNA. This CDR3 comprises 13 residues. The germline CDR1 and CDR2 sequences are ENHRY and SYGVKD. The CDR3 loop reads CAITTGISQPQHF.

This chain connects TRBV18 to TRBJ2-2. The CDR3 is 16 amino acids. Per the germline V gene, CDR1 is KGHSH and CDR2 is LQKENI. CDR3 sequence: CASSPIMRANTGELFF.

The chain carries TRBV7-9 and TRBJ2-3; TCRdb proposes TRBD1, but this gene call is untestable without DNA. The CDR3 covers 15 residues. CDR1 SEHNR and CDR2 FQNEAQ come from the germline V gene (reference sequence). CDR3 sequence reads: CASSPGGSRTDTQYF. The variable domain in full, with the rest retrieved from reference TRBV7-9 and TRBJ2-3, is DTGVSQNPRHKITKRGQNVTFRCDPISEHNRLYWYRQTLGQGPEFLTYFQNEAQLEKSRLLSDRFSAERPKGSFSTLEIQRTEQGDSAMYLCASSPGGSRTDTQYFGPGTRLTVL.

The chain uses TRBV5-1 and TRBJ2-3. The CDR3 is 16 residues long. CDR1 SGHRS and CDR2 YFSETQ come from the germline V gene. CDR3 in amino acids: CASSLDRTSSTDTQYF.

The genes are TRBV5-5 and TRBJ2-7. This CDR3 region has 13 residues. Germline V gene data show CDR1 as SGHKS and CDR2 as YYEKEE (reference sequence). The CDR3 region is CASSFEPSYEQYF.

The rearrangement joins TRBV5-6 to TRBJ2-7; checking the TCRdb D call of TRBD1 is not possible without DNA. The CDR3 has 16 residues. CDR1 is SGHDT and CDR2 is YYEEEE in the germline V gene. The CDR3 is CASSAVKTGEIHEQYF. The complete variable domain, with remaining parts taken from reference TRBV5-6 and TRBJ2-7, reads DAGVTQSPTHLIKTRGQQVTLRCSPKSGHDTVSWYQQALGQGPQFIFQYYEEEERQRGNFPDRFSGHQFPNYSSELNVNALLLGDSALYLCASSAVKTGEIHEQYFGPGTRLTVT.

V usage is TRBV29-1 and J usage is TRBJ1-3. This CDR3 is built from 14 residues. Germline V gene data show CDR1 as SQVTM and CDR2 as ANQGSEA. CDR3 protein: CSVEDSFSGNTIYF.

V usage is TRBV20-1 and J usage is TRBJ2-5; TCRdb names TRBD1, which stays unverified in the absence of DNA. The CDR3 consists of 14 residues. Germline CDR1 reads DFQATT; CDR2 reads SNEGSKA (reference sequence). The CDR3 here is CSASAPGQKETQYF.

V gene TRBV24-1 combines with J gene TRBJ2-3; TCRdb designates TRBD2, a call that cannot be tested without DNA. The germline V gene has CDR1 KGHDR and CDR2 SFDVKD. The CDR3 is 16 amino acids. CDR3 sequence: CATSDSGRRGTDTQYF.

The chain has TRBV12-3 or TRBV12-4 and TRBJ2-1; as DNA is missing, the TRBD1 call by TCRdb cannot be tested. The CDR3 extends over 17 amino acids. The CDR3 is CASRMMVGQVPYNEQFF.

This chain joins TRBV7-2 and TRBJ2-7. Per the germline V gene, CDR1 is SGHTA and CDR2 is FQGNSA. CDR3 length: 13 amino acids. This CDR3 is CASSLQVPYEQYF. The full variable domain, with the rest looked up from reference TRBV7-2 and TRBJ2-7, is GAGVSQSPSNKVTEKGKDVELRCDPISGHTALYWYRQSLGQGLEFLIYFQGNSAPDKSGLPSDRFSAERTGGSVSTLTIQRTQQEDSAVYLCASSLQVPYEQYFGPGTRLTVT.

V usage is TRBV4-2 and J usage is TRBJ1-2; the D gene TCRdb calls, TRBD1, cannot be checked with no DNA. Germline CDR1 and CDR2: LGHNA and YNFKEQ. The CDR3 runs 15 residues. CDR3 in amino acids: CASNEGQEGNYGYTF.

The V and J genes are TRBV6-1 and TRBJ2-7; TCRdb picks TRBD1, but there is no DNA to check that call. The V gene's germline CDR1 is MNHNS and CDR2 SASEGT. The CDR3 runs to 14 residues. The CDR3 region is CASNDGQNSYEQYF.

The chain has TRBV5-1 and TRBJ1-1. Germline V CDR1 and CDR2: SGHRS, YFSETQ. The CDR3 covers 15 residues. The CDR3 reads CASSRRPRINTEAFF. The complete variable domain, with remaining parts taken from reference TRBV5-1 and TRBJ1-1, reads KAGVTQTPRYLIKTRGQQVTLSCSPISGHRSVSWYQQTPGQGLQFLFEYFSETQRNKGNFPGRFSGRQFSNSRSEMNVSTLELGDSALYLCASSRRPRINTEAFFGQGTRLTVV.

The genes are TRBV20-1 and TRBJ1-6; TCRdb lists TRBD1, though no DNA is available to test this call. Germline-derived CDR1 and CDR2 are DFQATT and SNEGSKA (reference sequence). The CDR3 consists of 14 residues. This chain's CDR3 is CSARDTGFNSPLHF.

This sequence joins TRBV7-2 and TRBJ2-1; TCRdb selects TRBD1, and the lack of DNA leaves this call unchecked. Germline CDR1 and CDR2: SGHTA and FQGNSA. This CDR3 region has 17 residues. CDR3 residues: CASSSRVASSSYNEQFF.